This T cell receptor beta chain is drawn from a study of breast tumors, draining lymph nodes, adjacent tissues. Axillary draining lymph nodes of breast cancer patients supplied the node samples. The CDR3 runs 15 residues. CDR1 and CDR2 from the germline V gene are MNHEY and SVGAGI. The sample holds a few counts of this clonotype. Sequence at one end of the junction differs from germline and may be a read error. TCRdb reprocessed the multiplex PCR reads with MiXCR, giving one entry per CDR3 protein. The sample has fewer than 300,000 distinct CDR3 sequences; about 34% are singletons. The rearrangement joins TRBV6-5 to TRBJ1-5, with TRBD1 matching over 7 bases. The sequenced sample was axillary lymph node tissue. The sequence came from a female donor with breast cancer. Some clones in this sample may be carry-over from other donors' samples. The CDR3 sequence is CASSHSQGGGQPQHF. The CDR3 nucleotides are TGTGCCAGCAGTCACTCTCAGGGGGGGGGTCAGCCCCAGCATTTT.